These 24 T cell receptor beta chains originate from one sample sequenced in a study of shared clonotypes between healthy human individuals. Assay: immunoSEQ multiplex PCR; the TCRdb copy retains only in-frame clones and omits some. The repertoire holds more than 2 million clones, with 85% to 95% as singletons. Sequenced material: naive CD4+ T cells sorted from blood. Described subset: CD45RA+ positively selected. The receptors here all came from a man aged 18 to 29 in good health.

DNA for the CDR3: TGTGCCAGCAGGCAAACCCGGACTAGCGGGAGCACAGATACGCAGTATTTT. Protein product: CASRQTRTSGSTDTQYF. J is TRBJ2-3 and V is TRBV27, with TRBD2 matching over 11 bases. Trimming took 6 bases from V and 0 from J; bases not matched to a gene: 8. The CDR3 runs to 17 residues. Germline V gene sequence: CDR1 MNHEY, CDR2 SMNVEV (reference sequence).

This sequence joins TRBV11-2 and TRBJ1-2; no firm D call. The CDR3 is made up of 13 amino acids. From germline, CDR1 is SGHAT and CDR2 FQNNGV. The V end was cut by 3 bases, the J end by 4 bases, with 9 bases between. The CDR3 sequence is CASSLTETYGYTF. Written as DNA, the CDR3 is TGTGCCAGCAGCTTGACGGAAACCTATGGCTACACCTTC.

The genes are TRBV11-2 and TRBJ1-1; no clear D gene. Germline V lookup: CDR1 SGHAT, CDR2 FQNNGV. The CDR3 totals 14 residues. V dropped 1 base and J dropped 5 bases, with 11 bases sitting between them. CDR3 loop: CASSLAEGRTEAFF. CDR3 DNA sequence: TGTGCCAGCAGCTTAGCGGAAGGGAGGACTGAAGCTTTCTTT. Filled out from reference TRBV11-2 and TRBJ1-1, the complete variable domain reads EAGVAQSPRYKIIEKRQSVAFWCNPISGHATLYWYQQILGQGPKLLIQFQNNGVVDDSQLPKDRFSAERLKGVDSTLKIQPAKLEDSAVYLCASSLAEGRTEAFFGQGTRLTVV.

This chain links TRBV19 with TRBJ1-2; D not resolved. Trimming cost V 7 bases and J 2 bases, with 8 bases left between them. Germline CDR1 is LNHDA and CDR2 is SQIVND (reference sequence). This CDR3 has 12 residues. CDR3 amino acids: CASTNLNYGYTF. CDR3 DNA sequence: TGTGCCAGTACAAACCTCAACTATGGCTACACCTTC.

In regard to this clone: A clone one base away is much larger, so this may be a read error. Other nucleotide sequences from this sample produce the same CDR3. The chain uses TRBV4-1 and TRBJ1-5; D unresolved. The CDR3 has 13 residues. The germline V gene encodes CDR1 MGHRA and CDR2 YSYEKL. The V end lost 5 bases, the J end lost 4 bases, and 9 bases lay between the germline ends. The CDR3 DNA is TGCGCCAGCAGCTTGGAGGTTAATCAGCCCCAGCATTTT. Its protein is CASSLEVNQPQHF.

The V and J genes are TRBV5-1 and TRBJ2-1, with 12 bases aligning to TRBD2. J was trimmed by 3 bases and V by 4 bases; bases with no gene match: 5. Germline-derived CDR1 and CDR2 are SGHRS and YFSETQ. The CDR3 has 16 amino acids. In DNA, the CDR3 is TGCGCCAGCAGCCCCCTACTAGCGGGGGGCTACAATGAGCAGTTCTTC. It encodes CASSPLLAGGYNEQFF.

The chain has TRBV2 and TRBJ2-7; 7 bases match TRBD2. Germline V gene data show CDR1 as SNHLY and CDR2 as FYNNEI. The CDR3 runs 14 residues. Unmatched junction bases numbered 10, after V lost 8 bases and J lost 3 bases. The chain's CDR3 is CASPPAGGSYEQYF. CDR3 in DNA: TGTGCCAGCCCCCCCGCGGGCGGGAGCTACGAGCAGTACTTC.

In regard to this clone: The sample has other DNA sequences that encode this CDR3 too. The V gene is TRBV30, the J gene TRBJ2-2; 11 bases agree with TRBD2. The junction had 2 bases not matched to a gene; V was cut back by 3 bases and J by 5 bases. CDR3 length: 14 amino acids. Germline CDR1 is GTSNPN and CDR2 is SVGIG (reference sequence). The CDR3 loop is CAWRLAGGTGELFF. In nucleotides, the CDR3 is TGTGCCTGGAGATTAGCGGGAGGGACCGGGGAGCTGTTTTTT.

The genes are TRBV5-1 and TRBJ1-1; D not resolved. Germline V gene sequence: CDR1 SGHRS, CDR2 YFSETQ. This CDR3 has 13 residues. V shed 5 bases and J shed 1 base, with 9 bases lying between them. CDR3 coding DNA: TGCGCCAGCAGGCTGACGGAGAACACTGAAGCTTTCTTT. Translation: CASRLTENTEAFF.

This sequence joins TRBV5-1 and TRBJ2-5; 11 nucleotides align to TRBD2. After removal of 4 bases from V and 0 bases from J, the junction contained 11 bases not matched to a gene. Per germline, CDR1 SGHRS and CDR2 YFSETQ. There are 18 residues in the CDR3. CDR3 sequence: CASSLTPLAGAYQETQYF. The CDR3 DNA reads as TGCGCCAGCAGCCTCACTCCACTAGCGGGGGCGTACCAAGAGACCCAGTACTTC. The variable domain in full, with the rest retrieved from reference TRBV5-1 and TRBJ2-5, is KAGVTQTPRYLIKTRGQQVTLSCSPISGHRSVSWYQQTPGQGLQFLFEYFSETQRNKGNFPGRFSGRQFSNSRSEMNVSTLELGDSALYLCASSLTPLAGAYQETQYFGPGTRLLVL.

CDR3 DNA: TGTGCCAGCAGGAGGGGAGGGCAGAATCAGCCCCAGCATTTT. Its protein is CASRRGGQNQPQHF. The chain has TRBV2 and TRBJ1-5, with a possible D match to TRBD1 (5 bases). The V and J ends lost 6 bases and 4 bases respectively, with 13 bases between them. The CDR3 totals 14 residues. The germline V gene encodes CDR1 SNHLY and CDR2 FYNNEI.

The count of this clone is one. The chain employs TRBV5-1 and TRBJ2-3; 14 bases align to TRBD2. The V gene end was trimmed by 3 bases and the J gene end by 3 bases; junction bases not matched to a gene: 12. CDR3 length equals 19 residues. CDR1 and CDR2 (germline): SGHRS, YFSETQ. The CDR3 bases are TGCGCCAGCAGCTCGCGACTAGCGGGGGGGCCGGGCCGGACAGATACGCAGTATTTT. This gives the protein CASSSRLAGGPGRTDTQYF.

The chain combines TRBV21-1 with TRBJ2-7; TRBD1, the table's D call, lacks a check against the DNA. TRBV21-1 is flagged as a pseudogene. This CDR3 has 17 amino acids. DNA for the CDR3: TGTGCCAGCAGCAAAGTAATCAGGGGGTTCCCTTCCTACGAGCAGTACTTC. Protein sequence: CASSKVIRGFPSYEQYF.

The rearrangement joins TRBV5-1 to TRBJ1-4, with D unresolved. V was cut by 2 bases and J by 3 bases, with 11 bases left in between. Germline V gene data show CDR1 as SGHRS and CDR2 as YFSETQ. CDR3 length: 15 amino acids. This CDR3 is CASSLIPSANEKLFF. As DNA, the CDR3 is TGCGCCAGCAGCTTAATACCTTCGGCTAATGAAAAACTGTTTTTT.

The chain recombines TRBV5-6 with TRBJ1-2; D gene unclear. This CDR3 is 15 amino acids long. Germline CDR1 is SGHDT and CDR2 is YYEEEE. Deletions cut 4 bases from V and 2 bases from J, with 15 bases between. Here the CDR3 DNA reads TGTGCCAGCAGCCCGGGCGTCAGACTCAACTATGGCTACACCTTC. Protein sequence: CASSPGVRLNYGYTF.

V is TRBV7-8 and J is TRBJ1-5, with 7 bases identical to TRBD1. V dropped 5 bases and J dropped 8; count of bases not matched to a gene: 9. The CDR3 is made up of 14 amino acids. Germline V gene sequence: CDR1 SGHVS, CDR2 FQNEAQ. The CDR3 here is CASSLSLGGEPQHF. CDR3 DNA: TGTGCCAGCAGCCTATCACTAGGGGGCGAGCCCCAGCATTTT.

The CDR3 loop reads CAWSVHGLEQYF. The CDR3 coding sequence is TGTGCCTGGAGTGTACATGGTCTCGAGCAGTACTTC. The J gene is TRBJ2-7, the V gene TRBV30; D is ambiguous. V dropped 0 bases and J dropped 6 bases, with 9 bases sitting between them. This CDR3 is 12 amino acids long. Per the germline V gene, CDR1 is GTSNPN and CDR2 is SVGIG (reference sequence).

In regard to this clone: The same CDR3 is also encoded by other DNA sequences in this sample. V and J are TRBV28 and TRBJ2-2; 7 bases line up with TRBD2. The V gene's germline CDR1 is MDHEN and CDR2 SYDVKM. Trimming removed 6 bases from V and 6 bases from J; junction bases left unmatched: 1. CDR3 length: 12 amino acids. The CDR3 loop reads CASRRGAGELFF. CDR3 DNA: TGTGCCAGCAGACGGGGGGCCGGGGAGCTGTTTTTT.

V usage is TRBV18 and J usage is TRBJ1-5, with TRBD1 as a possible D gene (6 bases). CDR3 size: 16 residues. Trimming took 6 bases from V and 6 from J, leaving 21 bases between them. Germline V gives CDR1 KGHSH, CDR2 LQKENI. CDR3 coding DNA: TGTGCCAGCTCGCCTCCAATCCGGGGGCCAGGTCAGCCCCAGCATTTT. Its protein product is CASSPPIRGPGQPQHF. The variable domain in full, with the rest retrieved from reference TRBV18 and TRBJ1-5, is NAGVMQNPRHLVRRRGQEARLRCSPMKGHSHVYWYRQLPEEGLKFMVYLQKENIIDESGMPKERFSAEFPKEGPSILRIQQVVRGDSAAYFCASSPPIRGPGQPQHFGDGTRLSIL.

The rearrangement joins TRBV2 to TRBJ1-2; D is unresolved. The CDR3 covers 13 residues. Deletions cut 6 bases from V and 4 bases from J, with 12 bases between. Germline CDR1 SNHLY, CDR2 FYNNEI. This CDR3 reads CASSPELGYGYTF. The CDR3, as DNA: TGTGCCAGCAGCCCGGAATTGGGCTATGGCTACACCTTC.

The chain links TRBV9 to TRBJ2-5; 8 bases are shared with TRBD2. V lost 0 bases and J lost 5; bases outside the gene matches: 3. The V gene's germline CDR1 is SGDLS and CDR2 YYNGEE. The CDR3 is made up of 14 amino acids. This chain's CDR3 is CASSVGGTRETQYF. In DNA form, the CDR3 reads TGTGCCAGCAGCGTAGGAGGGACTAGGGAGACCCAGTACTTC.

The CDR3 region has the DNA TGTGCCAGCAGCCGACAGGGGGCGCTAACTGAAGCTTTCTTT. It encodes CASSRQGALTEAFF. This chain joins TRBV5-4 and TRBJ1-1; 10 positions agree with TRBD1. The CDR3 extends over 14 amino acids. Germline assignment: CDR1 SGHNT and CDR2 YYREEE (reference sequence). With 4 bases clipped from V and 5 bases from J, the junction kept 5 bases outside the gene matches.

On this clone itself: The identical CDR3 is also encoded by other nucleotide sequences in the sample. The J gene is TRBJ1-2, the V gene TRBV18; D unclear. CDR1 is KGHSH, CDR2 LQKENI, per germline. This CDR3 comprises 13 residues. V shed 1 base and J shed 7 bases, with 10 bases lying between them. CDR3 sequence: CASSPQGAGGYTF. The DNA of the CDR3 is TGTGCCAGCTCACCACAGGGTGCCGGTGGCTACACCTTC.

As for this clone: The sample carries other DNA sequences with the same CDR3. The CDR3 protein is CASSSGGSGNTIYF. As DNA, the CDR3 is TGCGCCAGCAGCTCAGGGGGCTCTGGAAACACCATATATTTT. This rearrangement joins TRBV5-1 to TRBJ1-3, with 7 bases fitting TRBD1. The CDR3 extends over 14 amino acids. Germline assignment: CDR1 SGHRS and CDR2 YFSETQ. Germline trimming cut 3 bases from V and 0 bases from J; bases unmatched to any gene: 0.